Listed below are T cell receptor beta chains from one sample, sequenced in a study of PD-1 blockade in classical Hodgkin lymphoma. Profiling relied on immunoSEQ multiplex PCR, and the TCRdb table lists in-frame clones only, not all of them. Of roughly 70,000 clones in the sample, 71% were seen once. The source was peripheral blood mononuclear cells (PBMCs), collected before the second cycle of nivolumab. The receptor source for this set is a human donor with classical Hodgkin lymphoma. CDR3s include the opening cysteine and the closing phenylalanine or tryptophan. The D gene is left open where the match is weak. For some rows the clone size is stated as once, few or many, or as a class when expanded; others skip it.

>TRBV4-1|NA|TRBJ2-7|NA|15
CASSQEPGGAYEQYF
TGCGCCAGCAGCCAAGAGCCAGGGGGGGCCTACGAGCAGTACTTC
>TRBV29-1|NA|TRBJ1-2|NA|10
CSVVGTGYTF
TGCAGCGTTGTTGGTACCGGCTACACCTTC
>TRBV6-1|TRBD1|TRBJ1-5|NA|13
CAAGQGGNQPQHF
TGTGCCGCCGGACAGGGAGGCAATCAGCCCCAGCATTTT
>TRBV19|NA|TRBJ1-2|NA|13
CASTLPTGYGYTF
TGTGCCAGTACCCTACCGACAGGCTATGGCTACACCTTC
>TRBV2|NA|TRBJ1-1|once|14
CASSEGHPGTEAFF
TGTGCCAGCAGTGAAGGACACCCCGGAACTGAAGCTTTCTTT
>TRBV5-6|NA|TRBJ2-7|NA|13
CASSLAQGYEQYF
TGTGCCAGCAGCTTGGCCCAAGGGTACGAGCAGTACTTC
>TRBV6-1|TRBD1|TRBJ2-7|NA|15
CASRIRRQGPNEQYF
TGTGCCAGCAGAATTAGACGACAGGGTCCCAACGAGCAGTACTTC
>TRBV7-9|TRBD2|TRBJ2-1|NA|15
CASSLAVGLGDEQFF
TGTGCCAGCAGCTTAGCGGTGGGACTAGGGGATGAGCAGTTCTTC
>TRBV29-1|NA|TRBJ2-5|once|10
CSVASETQYF
TGCAGCGTTGCGTCAGAGACCCAGTACTTC
>TRBV5-4|NA|TRBJ1-6|NA|15
CASSEFNSPNSPLHF
TGTGCCAGCAGCGAATTTAACAGCCCGAATTCACCCCTCCACTTT
>TRBV15|TRBD1|TRBJ1-2|NA|13
CATSRGQGIGYTF
TGTGCCACCAGCAGAGGACAGGGCATCGGCTACACCTTC
>TRBV5-1|NA|TRBJ1-1|NA|15
CASSLVVGERTEAFF
TGCGCCAGCAGCTTGGTGGTGGGGGAAAGGACTGAAGCTTTCTTT
>TRBV18|NA|TRBJ2-5|NA|12
CASSLPPETQYF
TGTGCCAGCTCACTCCCCCCAGAGACCCAGTACTTC
>TRBV5-5|NA|TRBJ1-2|NA|12
CASSLNQYGYTF
TGTGCCAGCAGCTTGAATCAGTATGGCTACACCTTC
>TRBV5-1|TRBD2|TRBJ2-2|few|16
CASSLAPSGSTGELFF
TGCGCCAGCAGCTTGGCGCCTAGCGGGAGTACCGGGGAGCTGTTTTTT
>TRBV7-9|NA|TRBJ1-2|many|15
CASSLEGRVTYGYTF
TGTGCCAGCAGCTTAGAGGGCAGGGTGACCTATGGCTACACCTTC
>TRBV19|TRBD2|TRBJ2-7|NA|13
CASRPGGSYEQYF
TGTGCCAGTAGGCCGGGAGGGTCCTACGAGCAGTACTTC
>TRBV5-6|NA|TRBJ2-1|NA|15
CASSLFTVDYNEQFF
TGTGCCAGCAGCTTGTTTACAGTAGACTACAATGAGCAGTTCTTC
>TRBV5-1|NA|TRBJ1-2|NA|16
CASSTQEAGRDYGYTF
TGCGCCAGCAGCACCCAGGAGGCAGGGCGAGACTATGGCTACACCTTC
>TRBV4-2|TRBD1|TRBJ1-6|NA|17
CASSQAGTGRTNSPLHF
TGTGCCAGCAGCCAAGCTGGGACAGGGCGGACTAATTCACCCCTCCACTTT
>TRBV19|TRBD2|TRBJ2-2|NA|14
CASTSSGGTGELFF
TGTGCCAGTACCTCTAGCGGGGGAACCGGGGAGCTGTTTTTT
>TRBV2|NA|TRBJ1-5|NA|15
CASSDLVPGDQPQHF
TGTGCCAGCAGTGATTTGGTCCCTGGGGATCAGCCCCAGCATTTT
>TRBV20-1|NA|TRBJ2-2|NA|11
CSAKNTGELFF
TGCAGTGCTAAGAACACCGGGGAGCTGTTTTTT
>TRBV5-4|TRBD1|TRBJ1-2|few|15
CASSWTGGAPYGYTF
TGTGCCAGCAGCTGGACAGGGGGCGCTCCCTATGGCTACACCTTC
>TRBV5-1|TRBD1|TRBJ1-6|once|15
CASSFWGQSNSPLHF
TGCGCCAGCAGCTTTTGGGGACAGAGTAATTCACCCCTCCACTTT
>TRBV10-3|NA|TRBJ1-5|NA|15
CAISESEGSREPQHF
TGTGCCATCAGTGAGTCAGAGGGCAGCAGGGAGCCCCAGCATTTT
>TRBV7-6|NA|TRBJ1-2|NA|15
CASSLNREGDYGYTF
TGTGCCAGCAGCTTAAACAGGGAAGGTGACTATGGCTACACCTTC
>TRBV19|NA|TRBJ1-2|few|13
CASSQPQGYGYTF
TGTGCCAGTAGTCAACCACAAGGCTATGGCTACACCTTC
>TRBV30|NA|TRBJ1-4|NA|13
CAWTGQGNEKLFF
TGTGCCTGGACAGGCCAGGGTAATGAAAAACTGTTTTTT
>TRBV5-4|TRBD2|TRBJ2-7|NA|14
CASSFDSSGRAKYF
TGTGCCAGCAGCTTCGATTCTAGCGGGAGGGCGAAGTACTTC
>TRBV18|NA|TRBJ1-1|NA|12
CASSPPGREAFF
TGTGCCAGCTCACCGCCAGGCCGTGAAGCTTTCTTT
>TRBV7-9|NA|TRBJ2-7|NA|14
CASSLSQTSYEQYF
TGTGCCAGCAGCTTAAGCCAGACCTCCTACGAGCAGTACTTC
>TRBV15|NA|TRBJ2-1|NA|16
CATSRGWYSGGNEQFF
TGTGCCACCAGCAGAGGGTGGTATTCAGGGGGGAATGAGCAGTTCTTC
>TRBV5-1|NA|TRBJ1-1|once|13
CASSPSGGTEAFF
TGCGCCAGCAGCCCCTCGGGGGGGACTGAAGCTTTCTTT
>TRBV30|NA|TRBJ2-3|NA|14
CAWTRDLQGDTQYF
TGTGCCTGGACCCGGGACCTTCAAGGGGATACGCAGTATTTT
>TRBV5-1|NA|TRBJ2-7|NA|16
CASSVAPGTSLREQYF
TGCGCCAGCAGCGTCGCCCCCGGGACATCCCTACGAGAGCAGTACTTC
>TRBV5-8|TRBD1|TRBJ1-1|NA|15
CASSLGQGARAEAFF
TGTGCCAGCAGCCTAGGACAGGGGGCTCGGGCTGAAGCTTTCTTT
>TRBV28|TRBD1|TRBJ1-2|few|13
CASNTPGGYGYTF
TGTGCCAGCAACACCCCAGGGGGCTATGGCTACACCTTC
>TRBV5-8|NA|TRBJ2-3|NA|12
CASSFFPDTQYF
TGTGCCAGCAGCTTTTTCCCCGATACGCAGTATTTT
>TRBV27|NA|TRBJ2-3|NA|16
CASSLSTGSSTDTQYF
TGTGCCAGCAGTTTATCGACGGGCTCTAGCACAGATACGCAGTATTTT
>TRBV5-6|TRBD2|TRBJ2-1|NA|16
CASSSRLAGHYNEQFF
TGTGCCAGCAGCTCCAGACTAGCGGGACATTACAATGAGCAGTTCTTC
>TRBV28|TRBD2|TRBJ2-3|NA|17
CASSFYFSGGAGDTQYF
TGTGCCAGCAGTTTTTATTTTAGCGGGGGGGCCGGAGATACGCAGTATTTT